Below are 27 T cell receptor beta chains sequenced from a single sample in a study of blood T cell repertoires in COVID-19. Libraries were prepared by immunoSEQ multiplex PCR; TCRdb keeps only in-frame clonotypes and omits some of them. This sample has over 250,000 clones, with around 82% found just once. Input material: peripheral blood. All receptors derive from a woman aged 45-65 years who had recovered from COVID-19.

The chain carries TRBV6-4 and TRBJ1-1; 7 positions agree with TRBD1. This CDR3 comprises 11 residues. J gave up 7 bases and V 7 bases, and 3 bases lay outside the gene matches. Per germline, CDR1 MRHNA and CDR2 SNTAGT. DNA of the CDR3: TGTGCCAGCAACACAGGGGTTGAAGCTTTCTTT. This sequence encodes CASNTGVEAFF.

J is TRBJ1-2 and V is TRBV6-2 or TRBV6-3, with TRBD1 matching 8 bases. Germline CDR1 MNHEY, CDR2 SVGEGT. With V trimmed by 0 bases and J by 4 bases, 1 base remained unmatched. The CDR3 contains 14 residues. DNA of the CDR3: TGTGCCAGCAGTTACTCAGACAGGGGCTATGGCTACACCTTC. Its protein is CASSYSDRGYGYTF.

As regards this clone: Its ends do not fully match the called genes, so a read error is possible. The V and J genes are TRBV4-2 and TRBJ1-1; TRBD1 matches 11 bases. Germline CDR1 is LGHNA and CDR2 is YNFKEQ. This CDR3 has 15 residues. This CDR3 reads CASSQGDRGNAEAFF. CDR3 DNA: TGTGCCAGCAGCCAGGGGGACAGGGGGAACGCTGAAGCTTTCTTT.

This chain uses TRBV2 with TRBJ1-2, with D perhaps TRBD1 (6 bases). This CDR3 has 14 residues. CDR1 and CDR2 (germline): SNHLY, FYNNEI. V was trimmed by 6 bases and J by 0 bases, leaving 11 bases between them. The DNA of the CDR3 is TGTGCCAGCAGAGCCGGGACAACTAACTATGGCTACACCTTC. Its protein product is CASRAGTTNYGYTF.

This chain joins TRBV9 and TRBJ2-1, with 12 bases identical to TRBD1. The V and J ends lost 4 bases and 9 bases, in that order; junction bases with no gene match: 8. Germline CDR1 SGDLS, CDR2 YYNGEE. The CDR3 runs 15 residues. The CDR3 region has the DNA TGTGCCAGCAGCCCACCAGGGACAGGGGGCGGTGAGCAGTTCTTC. Encoded protein: CASSPPGTGGGEQFF. Filled out from reference TRBV9 and TRBJ2-1, the complete variable domain reads DSGVTQTPKHLITATGQRVTLRCSPRSGDLSVYWYQQSLDQGLQFLIQYYNGEERAKGNILERFSAQQFPDLHSELNLSSLELGDSALYFCASSPPGTGGGEQFFGPGTRLTVL.

This sequence joins TRBV24-1 and TRBJ1-5; 8 bases are shared with TRBD1. Looked up from germline, CDR1 is KGHDR and CDR2 is SFDVKD. V shed 9 bases, J shed 6 bases, and the junction held 6 bases outside the gene matches. CDR3 length equals 13 residues. This CDR3 is CATADRDGQPQHF. The CDR3 DNA reads as TGTGCCACCGCGGACAGGGATGGTCAGCCCCAGCATTTT.

This chain connects TRBV6-6 to TRBJ2-2; the match to TRBD1 covers 8 bases. V was pared by 5 bases and J by 4 bases, with 9 bases of the junction left unmatched. The CDR3 spans 16 residues. Germline V lookup: CDR1 MNHNY, CDR2 SVGAGI (reference sequence). CDR3 nucleotide sequence: TGTGCCAGCAGTCGACCGCTTCAGGGGGCCACCGGGGAGCTGTTTTTT. It codes for CASSRPLQGATGELFF.

V is TRBV20-1 and J is TRBJ2-3; 10 bases line up with TRBD2. The CDR3 runs to 17 residues. Germline trimming cut 3 bases from V and 1 base from J; bases unmatched to any gene: 10. Germline V gene data show CDR1 as DFQATT and CDR2 as SNEGSKA (reference sequence). The CDR3 DNA sequence: TGCAGTGCTAGTTCGCCTAGCGGGAGTGTAGGCACAGATACGCAGTATTTT. It specifies CSASSPSGSVGTDTQYF.

CDR3 DNA sequence: TGTGCCAGCAGCGCGGGCGGGACAGGATTCTATGGCTACACCTTC. Encoded protein: CASSAGGTGFYGYTF. The V call is TRBV28, the J call TRBJ1-2; 8 bases align to TRBD1. This CDR3 contains 15 residues. V shed 6 bases, J shed 4 bases, and the junction held 10 bases outside the gene matches. Germline V gene lookup returns CDR1 MDHEN and CDR2 SYDVKM.

The V and J genes are TRBV11-3 and TRBJ2-1; 8 bases align to TRBD2. CDR1 is SGHNT, CDR2 YENEEA, per germline. V shed 0 bases, J shed 8 bases, and the junction held 9 bases outside the gene matches. CDR3 size: 16 residues. CDR3 nucleotides: TGTGCCAGCAGCTTAGAAGGGGCGGGAGGCGTAGATGAGCAGTTCTTC. Translating it yields CASSLEGAGGVDEQFF.

The chain recombines TRBV11-2 with TRBJ1-2; TRBD1 aligns across 7 bases. The CDR3 runs to 15 residues. V shed 0 bases, J shed 4 bases, and the junction held 5 bases outside the gene matches. Looked up from germline, CDR1 is SGHAT and CDR2 is FQNNGV. The CDR3 DNA sequence: TGTGCCAGCAGCTTAGAGGGGACAGCCTCCTATGGCTACACCTTC. This translates into CASSLEGTASYGYTF.

The CDR3 protein is CASSLGRFSYNEQFF. The CDR3 DNA reads as TGTGCCAGCAGTTTGGGCAGATTCTCCTACAATGAGCAGTTCTTC. The V call is TRBV28, the J call TRBJ2-1; D is ambiguous. Trimming pared 3 bases from V and 0 bases from J, leaving 9 bases between. Germline CDR1 MDHEN, CDR2 SYDVKM. The CDR3 covers 15 residues.

The chain employs TRBV5-6 and TRBJ1-1; D unclear. The germline CDR1 and CDR2 sequences are SGHDT and YYEEEE. V was clipped by 3 bases and J by 4 bases, with 16 bases between them. The CDR3 runs 15 residues. In nucleotides, the CDR3 is TGTGCCAGCAGCTCCTTCGTCCGAGGTAGCACTGAAGCTTTCTTT. It codes for CASSSFVRGSTEAFF.

The chain joins TRBV9 to TRBJ1-5; D remains unclear. CDR1 and CDR2 (germline): SGDLS, YYNGEE. V was clipped by 2 bases and J by 8 bases, with 14 bases between them. The CDR3 covers 14 residues. The DNA for the CDR3 is TGTGCCAGCAGCGTGCCTACCGTACGGGAGCCCCAGCATTTT. Protein sequence: CASSVPTVREPQHF.

The CDR3 bases are TGTGCCAGCAGCGTTCGGGACAGGATATATAATTCACCCCTCCACTTT. Translated: CASSVRDRIYNSPLHF. The chain links TRBV7-2 to TRBJ1-6; 8 nucleotides line up with TRBD1. With 5 bases clipped from V and 4 bases from J, the junction kept 7 bases outside the gene matches. This CDR3 comprises 16 residues. CDR1 is SGHTA and CDR2 is FQGNSA in the germline V gene.

The chain is built from TRBV6-2 or TRBV6-3 and TRBJ1-2; TRBD1 is a possible D gene (5 bases). Germline V gene lookup returns CDR1 MNHEY and CDR2 SVGEGT. The CDR3 length is 14 residues. Trimming removed 4 bases at V and 0 bases at J, with 9 bases between. CDR3 residues: CASSWSGPNYGYTF. In nucleotides, the CDR3 is TGTGCCAGCAGTTGGTCAGGGCCTAACTATGGCTACACCTTC.

This sequence joins TRBV15 and TRBJ2-1, with 13 bases lining up with TRBD2. V gave up 6 bases and J gave up 0 bases; unmatched junction bases: 8. The CDR3 totals 18 residues. Germline loops: CDR1 LNHNV, CDR2 YYDKDF (reference sequence). DNA for the CDR3: TGTGCCACCAGGCGGACTAGCGGGAGAAGGAGCTCCTACAATGAGCAGTTCTTC. Translating it yields CATRRTSGRRSSYNEQFF. Complete variable domain (other parts from reference TRBV15 and TRBJ2-1): DAMVIQNPRYQVTQFGKPVTLSCSQTLNHNVMYWYQQKSSQAPKLLFHYYDKDFNNEADTPDNFQSRRPNTSFCFLDIRSPGLGDTAMYLCATRRTSGRRSSYNEQFFGPGTRLTVL.

This chain connects TRBV30 to TRBJ2-7; 9 nucleotides line up with TRBD1. The junction had 5 bases not matched to a gene; V was cut back by 5 bases and J by 0 bases. This CDR3 has 14 residues. Germline V CDR1 and CDR2: GTSNPN, SVGIG (reference sequence). The CDR3 spells CAWGYRGPSYEQYF. The CDR3 DNA sequence: TGTGCCTGGGGATACAGGGGGCCCTCCTACGAGCAGTACTTC.

V usage is TRBV4-3 and J usage is TRBJ2-7; no clear D. Between the trimmed V and J ends, which lost 8 bases and 2 bases, there was a span of 13 bases. CDR3 length: 13 residues. Per germline, CDR1 LGHNA and CDR2 YSLEER. CDR3 nucleotides: TGCGCCAGCGCCCCCCGACTCGCCTACGAGCAGTACTTC. Encoded protein: CASAPRLAYEQYF.

This chain connects TRBV4-1 to TRBJ2-3; the match to TRBD1 covers 8 bases. The CDR3 runs to 17 residues. The germline V gene has CDR1 MGHRA and CDR2 YSYEKL. The V and J ends lost 5 bases and 6 bases, in that order; junction bases with no gene match: 16. CDR3 nucleotides: TGCGCCAGCAGCACTCACAGGGGGGTAAAGGGCATCGATACGCAGTATTTT. This encodes CASSTHRGVKGIDTQYF.

J is TRBJ2-5 and V is TRBV9, with a weak D call TRBD2 (5 bases). The germline V gene encodes CDR1 SGDLS and CDR2 YYNGEE. This CDR3 has 14 residues. Trimming pared 3 bases from V and 2 bases from J, leaving 11 bases between. CDR3: CASSGTDGQETQYF. The CDR3 region has the DNA TGTGCCAGCAGCGGGACTGACGGGCAAGAGACCCAGTACTTC.

This chain links TRBV27 with TRBJ1-4; 9 bases are a match to TRBD1. The germline CDR1 and CDR2 sequences are MNHEY and SMNVEV (reference sequence). The CDR3 is 14 residues long. After removal of 3 bases from V and 8 bases from J, the junction contained 4 bases not matched to a gene. The CDR3 here is CASSLGTGLEKLFF. CDR3 sequence (DNA): TGTGCCAGCAGTTTGGGGACAGGGTTGGAAAAACTGTTTTTT.

The CDR3 protein is CASRAQGAPQHF. The DNA for the CDR3 is TGTGCCAGCAGGGCCCAAGGGGCGCCCCAGCATTTT. This chain connects TRBV28 to TRBJ1-5; TRBD1 might be the D (5 bases). Germline CDR1 is MDHEN and CDR2 is SYDVKM. The germline V and J ends were trimmed by 6 bases and 9 bases, with 12 bases remaining between them. This CDR3 has 12 residues.

The J gene is TRBJ1-2, the V gene TRBV3-1 (or the pseudogene TRBV3-2), with TRBD1 matching 8 bases. Germline trimming cut 4 bases from V and 2 bases from J; bases unmatched to any gene: 6. The length of the CDR3 is 15 residues. Germline loops: CDR1 LGHDT, CDR2 YNNKEL (reference sequence). CDR3 nucleotides: TGTGCCAGCAGCCCTACCAGGGGGCGAAACTATGGCTACACCTTC. As protein: CASSPTRGRNYGYTF.

CDR3 residues: CASTITSGSFNEQYF. CDR3 bases: TGTGCCAGCACGATCACTAGCGGGAGTTTCAACGAGCAGTACTTC. V gene TRBV28 combines with J gene TRBJ2-7; 11 bases align to TRBD2. From germline, CDR1 is MDHEN and CDR2 SYDVKM. J gave up 5 bases and V 7 bases, and 10 bases lay outside the gene matches. CDR3 length equals 15 residues. The full variable domain, its missing parts supplied by reference TRBV28 and TRBJ2-7, is DVKVTQSSRYLVKRTGEKVFLECVQDMDHENMFWYRQDPGLGLRLIYFSYDVKMKEKGDIPEGYSVSREKKERFSLILESASTNQTSMYLCASTITSGSFNEQYFGPGTRLTVT.

This clone came up a few times. The chain combines TRBV4-3 with TRBJ2-2; D gene ambiguous. This CDR3 contains 14 residues. V lost 0 bases, J lost 5 bases, and 7 bases lay in between. Germline CDR1 and CDR2: LGHNA and YSLEER. The CDR3 nucleotides are TGCGCCAGCAGCCAAGATCGGAGAACCGGGGAGCTGTTTTTT. Its protein is CASSQDRRTGELFF.

The chain has TRBV28 and TRBJ1-5; 10 bases agree with TRBD1. CDR1 MDHEN and CDR2 SYDVKM come from the germline V gene. V shed 7 bases, J shed 7 bases, and the junction held 4 bases outside the gene matches. The CDR3 totals 13 residues. In DNA, the CDR3 is TGTGCCAGCACGGACAGGGGGGACCAGCCCCAGCATTTT. This encodes CASTDRGDQPQHF. The whole variable domain, remainder taken from reference TRBV28 and TRBJ1-5, is DVKVTQSSRYLVKRTGEKVFLECVQDMDHENMFWYRQDPGLGLRLIYFSYDVKMKEKGDIPEGYSVSREKKERFSLILESASTNQTSMYLCASTDRGDQPQHFGDGTRLSIL.